These 30 T cell receptor beta chains share one sample of origin, sequenced in a study of blood T cell repertoires in COVID-19. Generated by immunoSEQ multiplex PCR, the TCRdb table keeps only in-frame clones and is missing some. Here the sample spans around 180,000 clones, 88% being singletons. Sample: peripheral blood. These receptors originate from a human donor in a cohort sampled during active COVID-19.

This chain links TRBV6-5 with TRBJ1-1; D unclear. The CDR3 consists of 13 residues. V was trimmed by 7 bases and J by 1 base, leaving 10 bases between them. Looked up from germline, CDR1 is MNHEY and CDR2 is SVGAGI. The CDR3 bases are TGTGCCAGCATCGGTCCGGGGAACACTGAAGCTTTCTTT. This sequence encodes CASIGPGNTEAFF.

The chain couples TRBV24-1 to TRBJ2-1, with D maybe TRBD2 (5 bases). Trimming cost V 4 bases and J 5 bases, with 14 bases left between them. CDR3 length: 15 amino acids. Germline CDR1 reads KGHDR; CDR2 reads SFDVKD. CDR3 loop: CATSDPRGLNNEQFF. The CDR3, as DNA: TGTGCCACCAGTGACCCGAGAGGACTGAACAATGAGCAGTTCTTC.

This clone was counted between two and nine times. The chain employs TRBV7-2 and TRBJ2-2; maybe TRBD1 (5 bases). The V end lost 5 bases, the J end lost 3 bases, and 10 bases lay between the germline ends. CDR3 size: 14 residues. Germline CDR1 is SGHTA and CDR2 is FQGNSA. CDR3 DNA sequence: TGTGCCAGCAGCGACGACAGCTACACCGGGGAGCTGTTTTTT. Protein product: CASSDDSYTGELFF. Combining the CDR3 with reference TRBV7-2 and TRBJ2-2 gives the whole variable domain GAGVSQSPSNKVTEKGKDVELRCDPISGHTALYWYRQSLGQGLEFLIYFQGNSAPDKSGLPSDRFSAERTGGSVSTLTIQRTQQEDSAVYLCASSDDSYTGELFFGEGSRLTVL.

The chain combines TRBV5-1 with TRBJ2-3; 8 nucleotides agree with TRBD2. The germline gives CDR1 SGHRS, CDR2 YFSETQ. The CDR3 consists of 16 residues. V dropped 0 bases and J dropped 6; count of bases not matched to a gene: 9. The CDR3 DNA follows: TGCGCCAGCAGCTTGGATGGTCGGGGGGGCTTCGATACGCAGTATTTT. Residues: CASSLDGRGGFDTQYF.

The CDR3 DNA reads TGTGCCAGCAGCCAAGGAAAAGCGGGGGGGCCGGGAAACATTCAGTACTTC. Protein sequence: CASSQGKAGGPGNIQYF. The chain recombines TRBV3-1 (or the pseudogene TRBV3-2) with TRBJ2-4, with TRBD2 matching over 10 bases. This CDR3 is built from 17 residues. Germline loops: CDR1 LGHDT, CDR2 YNNKEL (reference sequence). V trimming: 1 base; J trimming: 6 bases; junction bases outside the gene matches: 9.

This clone was found once. This rearrangement joins TRBV12-5 to TRBJ1-5; D is possibly TRBD1 (6 bases). The CDR3 is made up of 19 amino acids. Germline-derived CDR1 and CDR2 are LGHNT and FRNRAP. Trimming took 3 bases from V and 0 from J, leaving 21 bases between them. CDR3 nucleotides: TGTGCTAGTGGTTTTCGTCCCTGGGGGCAGACAGATAGCAATCAGCCCCAGCATTTT. Protein: CASGFRPWGQTDSNQPQHF.

This clone was detected only a few times. V is TRBV2 and J is TRBJ2-7; 8 bases match TRBD1. The CDR3 loop spans 13 amino acids. Germline V gene lookup returns CDR1 SNHLY and CDR2 FYNNEI. V dropped 6 bases and J dropped 2; count of bases not matched to a gene: 3. CDR3 sequence: CASRYRGAYEQYF. The DNA of the CDR3 is TGTGCCAGCAGGTACAGGGGGGCCTACGAGCAGTACTTC. Combining the CDR3 with reference TRBV2 and TRBJ2-7 gives the whole variable domain EPEVTQTPSHQVTQMGQEVILRCVPISNHLYFYWYRQILGQKVEFLVSFYNNEISEKSEIFDDQFSVERPDGSNFTLKIRSTKLEDSAMYFCASRYRGAYEQYFGPGTRLTVT.

The chain carries TRBV5-6 and TRBJ1-5; D call uncertain. Germline CDR1 is SGHDT and CDR2 is YYEEEE. V lost 1 base and J lost 7, with 6 bases in between. The CDR3 length is 12 residues. CDR3 residues: CASSLNGQPQHF. CDR3 in DNA: TGTGCCAGCAGCTTGAATGGCCAGCCCCAGCATTTT.

The chain has TRBV6-6 and TRBJ2-7; tentative D call: TRBD2 (6 bases). The CDR3 contains 15 residues. The germline gives CDR1 MNHNY, CDR2 SVGAGI (reference sequence). The V end was cut by 0 bases, the J end by 1 base, with 10 bases between. CDR3 protein: CASSYSGGGSYEQYF. Here the CDR3 DNA reads TGTGCCAGCAGTTACTCGGGCGGAGGGTCCTACGAGCAGTACTTC.

The chain combines TRBV4-3 with TRBJ1-1; TRBD1 matches 10 bases. After removal of 1 base from V and 0 bases from J, the junction contained 8 bases not matched to a gene. CDR1 and CDR2 from the germline V gene are LGHNA and YSLEER. This CDR3 has 18 amino acids. The CDR3 DNA follows: TGCGCCAGCAGCCAAGGCCGACAGGGGGCATCGGTGAACACTGAAGCTTTCTTT. This translates into CASSQGRQGASVNTEAFF.

The V call is TRBV7-8, the J call TRBJ2-7; 10 bases map to TRBD2. CDR1 SGHVS and CDR2 FQNEAQ come from the germline V gene. J lost 0 bases, V lost 2 bases, and 4 bases had no gene match. This CDR3 has 16 residues. The chain's CDR3 is CASSLTSGTSSYEQYF. Written as DNA, the CDR3 is TGTGCCAGCAGCTTAACTAGCGGGACGTCCTCCTACGAGCAGTACTTC.

The V and J genes are TRBV30 and TRBJ2-1; TRBD1 aligns across 8 bases. Germline trimming cut 4 bases from V and 7 bases from J; bases unmatched to any gene: 6. Germline lookup yields CDR1 GTSNPN and CDR2 SVGIG (reference sequence). This CDR3 contains 13 residues. DNA for the CDR3: TGTGCCTGGAAGGGGACAGGAGGGAATGAGCAGTTCTTC. Residues: CAWKGTGGNEQFF. Full variable domain (missing parts from reference TRBV30 and TRBJ2-1): SQTIHQWPATLVQPVGSPLSLECTVEGTSNPNLYWYRQAAGRGLQLLFYSVGIGQISSEVPQNLSASRPQDRQFILSSKKLLLSDSGFYLCAWKGTGGNEQFFGPGTRLTVL.

Comment on this clone: A read error may account for a junction end that differs from germline. The chain recombines TRBV20-1 with TRBJ1-2; possibly TRBD1 for D (5 bases). The germline CDR1 and CDR2 sequences are DFQATT and SNEGSKA (reference sequence). CDR3 length equals 10 residues. The CDR3 sequence: CSARDDSLSF. The CDR3 coding sequence is TGCAGTGCTAGAGATGACAGCTTATCCTTC.

This sequence joins TRBV5-4 and TRBJ2-3; TRBD2 matches 8 bases. The CDR3 loop spans 16 amino acids. Looked up from germline, CDR1 is SGHNT and CDR2 is YYREEE (reference sequence). V dropped 0 bases and J dropped 2; count of bases not matched to a gene: 5. The CDR3 nucleotides are TGTGCCAGCAGCTTGGAAGCGGGGGAAGTCACAGATACGCAGTATTTT. Its translation is CASSLEAGEVTDTQYF.

This chain connects TRBV18 to TRBJ2-2; 7 positions match TRBD2. The trim removed 2 bases at V and 0 bases at J, leaving 0 bases unmatched. The CDR3 consists of 15 residues. The germline CDR1 and CDR2 sequences are KGHSH and LQKENI. CDR3 in amino acids: CASSPAGANTGELFF. The CDR3 nucleotides read TGTGCCAGCTCACCAGCGGGGGCGAACACCGGGGAGCTGTTTTTT. The whole variable domain, remainder taken from reference TRBV18 and TRBJ2-2, is NAGVMQNPRHLVRRRGQEARLRCSPMKGHSHVYWYRQLPEEGLKFMVYLQKENIIDESGMPKERFSAEFPKEGPSILRIQQVVRGDSAAYFCASSPAGANTGELFFGEGSRLTVL.

The chain joins TRBV5-4 to TRBJ2-2, with D maybe TRBD1 (7 bases). Germline V lookup: CDR1 SGHNT, CDR2 YYREEE (reference sequence). The V and J ends lost 0 bases and 4 bases respectively, with 10 bases between them. The CDR3 extends over 15 amino acids. CDR3 DNA: TGTGCCAGCAGCTTGGAGCAGGGGGGCACCGGGGAGCTGTTTTTT. Encoded protein: CASSLEQGGTGELFF.

In nucleotides, the CDR3 is TGTGCCATCACCCCGGCGGGGCTTTCCTACGAGCAGTACTTC. Amino acids: CAITPAGLSYEQYF. The chain combines TRBV10-3 with TRBJ2-7; a weak D match, TRBD2 (6 bases). Germline CDR1 and CDR2: ENHRY and SYGVKD. Trimming took off 7 bases at V and 1 base at J, with 14 bases between the two ends. The CDR3 totals 14 residues.

This chain links TRBV4-1 with TRBJ1-1; 8 nucleotides line up with TRBD1. Germline V gene data show CDR1 as MGHRA and CDR2 as YSYEKL. The CDR3 spans 16 residues. The junction had 8 bases not matched to a gene; V was cut back by 0 bases and J by 5 bases. CDR3: CASSQDRTRGLTEAFF. The CDR3, as DNA: TGCGCCAGCAGCCAAGATCGCACCAGGGGGCTTACTGAAGCTTTCTTT.

This clone was seen once. The chain is built from TRBV12-5 and TRBJ1-6; 10 positions agree with TRBD1. The CDR3 consists of 15 residues. Looked up from germline, CDR1 is LGHNT and CDR2 is FRNRAP. J was trimmed by 5 bases and V by 6 bases; bases with no gene match: 4. CDR3 loop: CASGDGQGDNSPLHF. Here the CDR3 DNA reads TGTGCTAGTGGAGACGGACAGGGGGATAATTCACCCCTCCACTTT.

This chain joins TRBV9 and TRBJ1-2; 8 bases match TRBD1. Germline values: CDR1 SGDLS, CDR2 YYNGEE. V dropped 4 bases and J dropped 3; count of bases not matched to a gene: 5. The CDR3 sequence is 14 residues long. Here the CDR3 reads CASSSQGVHYGYTF. CDR3 bases: TGTGCCAGCAGCTCACAGGGGGTCCACTATGGCTACACCTTC.

The CDR3 nucleotides read TGTGCCAGCAGCTTGGGACAGGGGGAGACCCAGTACTTC. Its protein is CASSLGQGETQYF. V is TRBV11-1 and J is TRBJ2-5; 10 bases agree with TRBD1. Trimming cost V 3 bases and J 5 bases; bases outside gene matches: 0. CDR1 is SGHAT, CDR2 FQDESV, per germline (reference sequence). CDR3 length: 13 amino acids.

This clone was observed a single time. V usage is TRBV18 and J usage is TRBJ1-2; D possibly corresponds to TRBD1 (6 bases). The ends were cut back, 3 bases at V and 3 bases at J, with 8 bases in the middle. Germline CDR1 is KGHSH and CDR2 is LQKENI. The CDR3 is made up of 13 amino acids. CDR3 in DNA: TGTGCCAGCTCACCCGGACAGCACTATGGCTACACCTTC. Protein sequence: CASSPGQHYGYTF. Complete variable domain (other parts from reference TRBV18 and TRBJ1-2): NAGVMQNPRHLVRRRGQEARLRCSPMKGHSHVYWYRQLPEEGLKFMVYLQKENIIDESGMPKERFSAEFPKEGPSILRIQQVVRGDSAAYFCASSPGQHYGYTFGSGTRLTVV.

The chain recombines TRBV18 with TRBJ1-5; the D gene is possibly TRBD1 (6 bases). CDR3 size: 16 residues. Looked up from germline, CDR1 is KGHSH and CDR2 is LQKENI. The V end lost 2 bases, the J end lost 0 bases, and 11 bases lay between the germline ends. The CDR3 is CASSPGGAYSNQPQHF. For the CDR3, the DNA is TGTGCCAGCTCACCAGGGGGGGCCTATAGCAATCAGCCCCAGCATTTT.

The J gene is TRBJ2-3, the V gene TRBV11-3; 9 bases agree with TRBD2. V lost 5 bases, J lost 4 bases, and 7 bases stayed unmatched. Germline CDR1 SGHNT, CDR2 YENEEA. The CDR3 consists of 15 residues. CDR3 loop: CASSIGRGGADTQYF. CDR3 nucleotide sequence: TGTGCCAGCAGCATCGGGCGGGGGGGCGCAGATACGCAGTATTTT.

The rearrangement joins TRBV12-3 or TRBV12-4 to TRBJ1-2, with 9 bases fitting TRBD1. The CDR3 loop spans 12 amino acids. Unmatched junction bases numbered 2, after V lost 7 bases and J lost 5 bases. The CDR3 sequence: CASTQGAYGYTF. CDR3 in DNA: TGTGCCAGCACACAGGGGGCTTATGGCTACACCTTC.

The rearrangement links TRBV25-1 to TRBJ1-4; 7 bases agree with TRBD1. The CDR3 has 16 amino acids. J gave up 1 base and V 3 bases, and 5 bases lay outside the gene matches. CDR1 is MGHDK, CDR2 SYGVNS, per germline. Here the CDR3 reads CASSDKDRVTNEKLFF. The CDR3 DNA sequence: TGTGCCAGCAGTGACAAAGACAGGGTAACTAATGAAAAACTGTTTTTT.

This clone was observed once. The chain joins TRBV10-3 to TRBJ1-3, with D tentatively TRBD1 (6 bases). V lost 1 base and J lost 0, with 10 bases in between. This CDR3 has 16 amino acids. The V gene's germline CDR1 is ENHRY and CDR2 SYGVKD. This CDR3 is CAISELVGASGNTIYF. Written as DNA, the CDR3 is TGTGCCATCAGTGAGTTGGTGGGGGCCTCTGGAAACACCATATATTTT.

V is TRBV18 and J is TRBJ2-7; possibly TRBD1 for D (6 bases). Trimming left V 3 bases short and J 0 bases short, with 9 bases between. The CDR3 consists of 14 residues. Germline loops: CDR1 KGHSH, CDR2 LQKENI. The DNA for the CDR3 is TGTGCCAGCTCACCTCAGGGGAGCTCCTACGAGCAGTACTTC. It is translated as CASSPQGSSYEQYF.

This chain uses TRBV12-5 with TRBJ2-3; weak D call: TRBD1 (7 bases). The CDR3 is made up of 17 amino acids. The V end lost 5 bases, the J end lost 0 bases, and 18 bases lay between the germline ends. Germline lookup yields CDR1 LGHNT and CDR2 FRNRAP. The chain's CDR3 is CASGHTRGTASTDTQYF. In DNA form, the CDR3 reads TGTGCTAGTGGTCATACACGCGGGACAGCCAGCACAGATACGCAGTATTTT.

The rearrangement uses TRBV5-1 and TRBJ2-2; 8 bases agree with TRBD1. Germline V gene sequence: CDR1 SGHRS, CDR2 YFSETQ. The CDR3 extends over 14 amino acids. Losses at the gene ends were 4 bases for V and 5 bases for J; bases not matched to a gene: 4. This chain's CDR3 is CASSPQGATGELFF. CDR3 coding DNA: TGCGCCAGCAGCCCGCAGGGGGCGACCGGGGAGCTGTTTTTT.